The sequence of this T cell receptor (beta chain) was determined in a study of T cells in localized non-small cell lung cancer (TCRdb year 2020). A note on the overall study: The study examined T cell repertoires in 200 to 300 patients with early-stage NSCLC and compared tumors with uninvolved tumor-adjacent lungs. A mean age of around 66 years was recorded for the NSCLC patients, of whom 120 to 150 were male and 90 to 110 were female. The cohort consisted of 200 to 250 treatment-naive NSCLC patients whose localized lung tumors had been resected.

The paper as a whole reports these results and caveats: Higher blood T cell density associated with longer overall survival, while higher adjacent-lung clonality associated with shorter survival. A median of approximately 50 of the top 100 tumor clones turned up in the paired uninvolved adjacent lung, and fewer than 35 of those clones also ranked among the top 100 of that same adjacent lung. Multi-region tumor sequencing was not performed, so intratumor heterogeneity could not be excluded. Because the study design was exploratory, TCR variables were selected using unadjusted p-values without false-discovery rate correction. Uninvolved tumor-adjacent lung showed the highest T cell clonality, higher than tumor, which suggests more focused antigenic responses in the uninvolved tumor-adjacent lung.

TCR beta CDR3 regions were sequenced from DNA using the immunoSEQ Assay. For the original study's pipeline: To compute T cell density, TCR beta template counts were normalized to usable DNA, which was estimated by amplifying housekeeping genes. Richness was estimated using the preseqR package, with extrapolation to 400,000 templates for PBMC samples and to 120,000 templates for tissue samples. Clonality was taken to be one minus Pielou's evenness. Tissue-enriched TCRs were identified by differential abundance testing using productive amino-acid clonotypes, minimum total count 5 and alpha 0.1. The Jaccard Index and the Morisita Overlap Index were used to measure how much the repertoires overlapped between compartments. TCR beta CDR3s were clustered by GLIPH together with public tetramer-defined viral CDR3s, and at least three viral sequences plus V-gene enrichment were required for viral motifs. Held by TCRdb, this immuneACCESS table contains in-frame sequences only and omits some clones. Under half of the omission traces to an unresolved V gene where checked; the cause of the rest is unknown. Clone size and the V and J calls come from that table; the DNA yielded D and trimming. The table for this sample lists 40,000 or so clones; more than 75% of them were counted only once. About 6.5% of the sample comes from the top ten.

Spanning cysteine to phenylalanine, the CDR3 consists of 16 amino acids. Solely the CDR3 DNA is kept, with 48 bases framed from the first base. From V the trimming removes 2 bases and from J it removes 4 bases, while the gene matches leave 3 bases of the junction unaccounted for. Sequences MNHEY (CDR1) and SVGAGI (CDR2) are obtained from the germline V gene. A note on this clone: Its antigen remains undetermined. Base qualities are not at hand, and no much larger clone is one base apart.

At diagnosis, peripheral blood, uninvolved tumor-adjacent lung and tumor were collected and stored as a combination of fresh-frozen and FFPE material. For TCR repertoire profiling, blood samples were analyzed as peripheral blood mononuclear cells. The chain is made from TRBV6-5 and TRBJ2-5; 14 bases in the middle match TRBD2. The clonotype comes from a man aged 35 to 70 with stage I lung adenocarcinoma. Sample: peripheral blood, taken before any cancer treatment. Here the CDR3 is given as CASSYGTSGRGETQYF. The nucleotides are TGTGCCAGCAGTTACGGGACTAGCGGGAGAGGAGAGACCCAGTACTTC.